Listed below are T cell receptor beta chains from one sample, sequenced in a study of OX40 agonist ivuxolimab in advanced cancers. Clones were sequenced by immunoSEQ multiplex PCR, and TCRdb holds only the in-frame ones, with some missing. This sample has roughly 40,000 clones; approximately 80% occur once, and the top ten carry roughly 20%. The starting material was CD4+ or CD8+ T cells sorted from blood, obtained in a trial of the OX40 agonist ivuxolimab. These receptors came from an adult with an advanced solid tumor such as melanoma, head and neck, liver or kidney cancer. Each CDR3 is given with its conserved first and last residue. A D gene is named only where the DNA matches it firmly. Not all rows give a size; the values are once, few, many and, for expanded clones, a class.

v_call,d_call,j_call,clone_size,cdr3_nt,cdr3_aa
TRBV6-4,TRBD1,TRBJ1-1,once,TGTGCCAGCAGTGACACAGGGGCGAACACTGAAGCTTTCTTT,CASSDTGANTEAFF
TRBV18,NA,TRBJ2-2,NA,TGTGCCAGCTCACCAACGACCTCCGGGGAGCTGTTTTTT,CASSPTTSGELFF
TRBV25-1,NA,TRBJ2-1,NA,TGTGCCAGCAGCAGCGGGCACTCCTACAATGAGCAGTTCTTC,CASSSGHSYNEQFF
TRBV11-2,NA,TRBJ2-3,few,TGTGCCAGCAGCTTATACCAAAGGGTGGTTAGCACAGATACGCAGTATTTT,CASSLYQRVVSTDTQYF
TRBV5-5,NA,TRBJ2-7,NA,TGTGCCAGCAGCTTCAAGGCGGGACCGACTTACGAGCAGTACTTC,CASSFKAGPTYEQYF
TRBV4-1,NA,TRBJ2-1,NA,TGCGCCAGCAGCCCAGGGGGGGCTCTCCCCCATGAGCAGTTCTTC,CASSPGGALPHEQFF
TRBV7-2,NA,TRBJ1-1,NA,TGTGCCAGCAGCTTACAGAACACTGAAGCTTTCTTT,CASSLQNTEAFF
TRBV7-2,NA,TRBJ2-7,NA,TGTGCCAGCAGCTTACGGGTTTACTCCTACGAGCAGTACTTC,CASSLRVYSYEQYF
TRBV19,NA,TRBJ1-3,NA,TGTGCCGGGGCCGGAAACACCATATATTTT,CAGAGNTIYF
TRBV7-2,TRBD2,TRBJ2-1,once,TGTGCCAGCAGCTTTGGGACTAGCGTACAATACAATGAGCAGTTCTTC,CASSFGTSVQYNEQFF
TRBV4-3,NA,TRBJ1-4,NA,TGCGCCAGCGGGGGTGTGGGGGCAACTAATGAAAAACTGTTTTTT,CASGGVGATNEKLFF
TRBV6-5,NA,TRBJ2-1,NA,TGTGCCAGCAGTTCCCCGGGGGAGCAGTTCTTC,CASSSPGEQFF
TRBV4-2,NA,TRBJ2-3,NA,TGTACCAGCAGCCAAGAGGTTCTAGCAAAAGATACGCAGTATTTT,CTSSQEVLAKDTQYF
TRBV15,TRBD2,TRBJ2-7,NA,TGTGCCACCAGCAGAGTTGGGAGGGTGGAGGGCGAGCAGTACTTC,CATSRVGRVEGEQYF
TRBV18,NA,TRBJ1-5,NA,TGTGCCAGCTCACATGGGACCGACAATCAGCCCCAGCATTTT,CASSHGTDNQPQHF
TRBV6-4,NA,TRBJ1-6,NA,TGTGCCAGCAGTGAATGGGAACCCCTCCACTTT,CASSEWEPLHF
TRBV21-1,NA,TRBJ1-5,NA,TGTGCCAGCAGCAACTACCGGGACAGGTATTTTAGCAATCAGCCCCAGCATTTT,CASSNYRDRYFSNQPQHF